This T cell receptor beta chain was documented in a study of T cells in Graves' hyperthyroidism and ophthalmopathy. Study conclusions and caveats: The model forecast ophthalmopathy, anticipating it by a median around 6.5 months before onset. In blood, most of the thyroid clonotypes expanded above 0.001 were also present.

From germline, CDR1 is SQVTM and CDR2 ANQGSEA. V shed 4 bases and J shed 3 bases, with 16 bases lying between them. The CDR3 loop spans 14 amino acids. Participants, patients aged 18 to 65, had newly diagnosed hyperthyroidism with a duration under 2 months. Clinical symptoms, serum thyroxine, TRAb, thyroid ultrasound and orbital computed tomography established diagnosis. The CDR3 regions of TCR beta were amplified from RNA transcripts. First-round RT-PCR targeting the TCR CDR3 was performed with the HTBI primer set. TCRdb ran MiXCR on the multiplex PCR reads and lists one entry per CDR3 protein. Of 650,000 to 700,000 distinct CDR3 sequences in the sample, 15% to 20% were seen once. In the case of this clonotype: Its antigen remains unknown.

This chain links TRBV29-1 with TRBJ2-7; weak D call: TRBD2 (6 bases). This TCR came from a man in his forties or fifties with Graves' hyperthyroidism. The sample was blood. The CDR3 DNA follows: TGCAGCGTTGGGCGGGGTAGCGGTAGCTACGAGCAGTACTTC. Translation gives CSVGRGSGSYEQYF.